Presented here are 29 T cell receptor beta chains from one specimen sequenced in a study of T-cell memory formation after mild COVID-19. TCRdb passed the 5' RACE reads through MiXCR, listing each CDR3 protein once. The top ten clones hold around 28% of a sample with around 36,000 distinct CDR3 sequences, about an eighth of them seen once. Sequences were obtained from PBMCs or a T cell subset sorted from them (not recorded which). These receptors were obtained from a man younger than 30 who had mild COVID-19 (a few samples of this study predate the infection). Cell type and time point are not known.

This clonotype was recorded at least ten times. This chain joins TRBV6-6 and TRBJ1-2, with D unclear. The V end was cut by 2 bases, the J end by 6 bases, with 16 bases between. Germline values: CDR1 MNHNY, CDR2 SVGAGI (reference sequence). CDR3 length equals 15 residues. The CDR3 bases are TGTGCCAGCAGTTACGAAGAGCTGGCCCGGGATGGCTACACCTTC. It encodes CASSYEELARDGYTF.

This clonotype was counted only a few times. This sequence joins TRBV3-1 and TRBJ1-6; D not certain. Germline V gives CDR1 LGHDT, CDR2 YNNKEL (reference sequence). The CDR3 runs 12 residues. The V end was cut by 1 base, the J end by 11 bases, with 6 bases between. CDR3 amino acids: CASSQGFPPLHF. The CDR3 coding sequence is TGTGCCAGCAGCCAAGGATTTCCACCCCTCCACTTT. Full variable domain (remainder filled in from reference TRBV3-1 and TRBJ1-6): DTAVSQTPKYLVTQMGNDKSIKCEQNLGHDTMYWYKQDSKKFLKIMFSYNNKELIINETVPNRFSPKSPDKAHLNLHINSLELGDSAVYFCASSQGFPPLHFGNGTRLTVT.

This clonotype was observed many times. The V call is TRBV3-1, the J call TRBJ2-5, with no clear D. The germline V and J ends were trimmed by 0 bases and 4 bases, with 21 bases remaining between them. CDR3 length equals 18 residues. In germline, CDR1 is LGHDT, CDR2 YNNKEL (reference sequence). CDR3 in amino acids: CASSQDLLGPTPGETQYF. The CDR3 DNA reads TGTGCCAGCAGCCAAGATCTATTAGGGCCCACCCCAGGAGAGACCCAGTACTTC.

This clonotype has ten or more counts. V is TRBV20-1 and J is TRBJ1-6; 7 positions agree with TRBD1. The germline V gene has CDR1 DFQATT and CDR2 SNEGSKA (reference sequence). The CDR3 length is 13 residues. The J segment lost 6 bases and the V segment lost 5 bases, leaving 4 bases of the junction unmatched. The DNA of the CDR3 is TGCAGTGCTCCCGGGACAGCTAATTCACCCCTCCACTTT. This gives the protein CSAPGTANSPLHF.

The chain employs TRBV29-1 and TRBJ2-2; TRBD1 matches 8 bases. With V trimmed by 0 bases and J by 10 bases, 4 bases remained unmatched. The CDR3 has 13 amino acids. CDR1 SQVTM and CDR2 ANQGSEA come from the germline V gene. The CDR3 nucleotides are TGCAGCGTTGAAGATATGGGACAGGTGGAGCTGTTTTTT. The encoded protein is CSVEDMGQVELFF.

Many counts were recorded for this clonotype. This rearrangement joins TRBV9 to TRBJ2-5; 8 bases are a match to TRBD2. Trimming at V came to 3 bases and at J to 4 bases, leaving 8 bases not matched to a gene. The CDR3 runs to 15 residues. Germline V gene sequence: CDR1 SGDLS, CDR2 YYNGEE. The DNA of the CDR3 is TGTGCCAGCAGCGCAGGGGATAGCGGGGCAGAGACCCAGTACTTC. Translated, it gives CASSAGDSGAETQYF.

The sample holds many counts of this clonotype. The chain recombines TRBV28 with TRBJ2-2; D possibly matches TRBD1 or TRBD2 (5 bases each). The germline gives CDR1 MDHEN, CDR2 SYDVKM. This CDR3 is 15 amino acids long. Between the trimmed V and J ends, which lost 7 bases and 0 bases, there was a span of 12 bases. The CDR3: CASNSRGSNTGELFF. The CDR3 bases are TGTGCCAGCAACTCTCGGGGCTCGAACACCGGGGAGCTGTTTTTT.

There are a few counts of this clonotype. CDR3 in DNA: TGTGCCAGCACTCCCCGGGGGACCGGCTACACCTTC. Translated, it gives CASTPRGTGYTF. This sequence joins TRBV28 and TRBJ1-2, with TRBD1 as a possible D gene (5 bases). Germline V gene data show CDR1 as MDHEN and CDR2 as SYDVKM. The ends were cut back, 7 bases at V and 8 bases at J, with 14 bases in the middle. The CDR3 has 12 residues.

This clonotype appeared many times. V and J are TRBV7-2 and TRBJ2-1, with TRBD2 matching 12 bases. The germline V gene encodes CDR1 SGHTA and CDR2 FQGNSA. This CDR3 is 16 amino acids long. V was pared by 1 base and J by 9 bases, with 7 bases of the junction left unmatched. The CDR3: CASSLVPSGGAGEQFF. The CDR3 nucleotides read TGTGCCAGCAGCTTAGTTCCTAGCGGGGGGGCGGGTGAGCAGTTCTTC. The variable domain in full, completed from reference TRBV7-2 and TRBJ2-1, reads GAGVSQSPSNKVTEKGKDVELRCDPISGHTALYWYRQSLGQGLEFLIYFQGNSAPDKSGLPSDRFSAERTGGSVSTLTIQRTQQEDSAVYLCASSLVPSGGAGEQFFGPGTRLTVL.

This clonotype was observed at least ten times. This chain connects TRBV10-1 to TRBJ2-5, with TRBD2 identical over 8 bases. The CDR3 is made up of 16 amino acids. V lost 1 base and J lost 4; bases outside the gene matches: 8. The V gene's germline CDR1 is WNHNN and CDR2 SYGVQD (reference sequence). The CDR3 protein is CASSEWSGGRGETQYF. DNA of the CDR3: TGCGCCAGCAGTGAGTGGTCGGGGGGGCGAGGAGAGACCCAGTACTTC.

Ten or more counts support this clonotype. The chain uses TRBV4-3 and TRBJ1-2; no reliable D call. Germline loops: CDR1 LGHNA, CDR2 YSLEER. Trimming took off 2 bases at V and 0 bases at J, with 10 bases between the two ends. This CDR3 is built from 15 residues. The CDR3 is CASSQLGGTNYGYTF. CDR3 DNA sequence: TGCGCCAGCAGCCAACTCGGAGGGACTAACTATGGCTACACCTTC.

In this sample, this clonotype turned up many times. CDR3 region: CSVYDSRFAGYTF. The CDR3 DNA is TGCAGCGTTTATGACAGCCGATTTGCAGGCTACACCTTC. This chain joins TRBV29-1 and TRBJ1-2, with a tentative D call TRBD1 (5 bases). With 5 bases removed from V and 8 bases from J, the gap between germline ends came to 18 bases. The CDR3 has 13 amino acids. Per germline, CDR1 SQVTM and CDR2 ANQGSEA. The full variable domain, completed using reference TRBV29-1 and TRBJ1-2, is SAVISQKPSRDICQRGTSLTIQCQVDSQVTMMFWYRQQPGQSLTLIATANQGSEATYESGFVIDKFPISRPNLTFSTLTVSNMSPEDSSIYLCSVYDSRFAGYTFGSGTRLTVV.

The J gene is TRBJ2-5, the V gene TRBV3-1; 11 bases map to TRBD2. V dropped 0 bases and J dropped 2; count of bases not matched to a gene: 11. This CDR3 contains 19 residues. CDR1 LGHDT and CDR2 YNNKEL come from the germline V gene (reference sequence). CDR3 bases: TGTGCCAGCAGCCAAGATCTCGGCCTAGCGGGGGGCCTTCAAGAGACCCAGTACTTC. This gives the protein CASSQDLGLAGGLQETQYF.

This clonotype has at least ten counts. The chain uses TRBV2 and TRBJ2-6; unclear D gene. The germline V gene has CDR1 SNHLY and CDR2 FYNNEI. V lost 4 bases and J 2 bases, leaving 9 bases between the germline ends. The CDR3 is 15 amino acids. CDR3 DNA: TGTGCCAGCAGTGCTGTGGAAGCTGGGGCCAACGTCCTGACTTTC. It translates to CASSAVEAGANVLTF.

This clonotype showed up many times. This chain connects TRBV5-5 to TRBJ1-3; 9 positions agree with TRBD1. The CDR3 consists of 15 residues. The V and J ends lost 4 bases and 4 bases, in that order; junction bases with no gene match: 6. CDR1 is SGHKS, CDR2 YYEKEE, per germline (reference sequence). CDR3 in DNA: TGTGCCAGCAGCGGACGGACAGGGGCAGGAAACACCATATATTTT. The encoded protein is CASSGRTGAGNTIYF.

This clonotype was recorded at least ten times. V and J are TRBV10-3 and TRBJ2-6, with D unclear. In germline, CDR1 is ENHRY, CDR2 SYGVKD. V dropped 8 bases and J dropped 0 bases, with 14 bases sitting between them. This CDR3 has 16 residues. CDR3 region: CAISPGFASGANVLTF. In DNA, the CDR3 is TGTGCCATCTCCCCAGGTTTCGCCTCTGGGGCCAACGTCCTGACTTTC.

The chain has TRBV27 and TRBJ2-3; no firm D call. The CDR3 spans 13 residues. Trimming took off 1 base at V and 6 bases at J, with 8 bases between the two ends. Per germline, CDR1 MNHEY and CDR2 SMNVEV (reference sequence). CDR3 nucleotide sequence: TGTGCCAGCAGTTTATTCCGGGTGGATACGCAGTATTTT. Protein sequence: CASSLFRVDTQYF.

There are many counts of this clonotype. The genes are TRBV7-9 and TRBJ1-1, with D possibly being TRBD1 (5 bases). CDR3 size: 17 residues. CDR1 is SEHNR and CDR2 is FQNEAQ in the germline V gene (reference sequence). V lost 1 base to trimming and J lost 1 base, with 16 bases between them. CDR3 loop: CASSLGVLWQGNTEAFF. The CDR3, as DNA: TGTGCCAGCAGCTTAGGGGTTTTGTGGCAGGGGAACACTGAAGCTTTCTTT.

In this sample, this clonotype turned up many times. CDR3 in DNA: TGTGCCACACAGGGGGCGAATGAAAAACTGTTTTTT. Its translation: CATQGANEKLFF. The chain has TRBV28 and TRBJ1-4; 9 positions match TRBD1. Germline loops: CDR1 MDHEN, CDR2 SYDVKM. The trim removed 10 bases at V and 5 bases at J, leaving 2 bases unmatched. CDR3 length: 12 residues.

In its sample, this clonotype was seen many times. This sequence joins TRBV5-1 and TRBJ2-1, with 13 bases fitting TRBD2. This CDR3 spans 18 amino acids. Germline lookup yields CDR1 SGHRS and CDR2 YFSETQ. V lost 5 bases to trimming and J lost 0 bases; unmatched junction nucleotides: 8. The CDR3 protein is CASSSGTSGKSSYNEQFF. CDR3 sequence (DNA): TGCGCCAGCAGTTCCGGGACTAGCGGGAAGAGCTCCTACAATGAGCAGTTCTTC. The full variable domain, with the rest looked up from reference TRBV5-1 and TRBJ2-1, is KAGVTQTPRYLIKTRGQQVTLSCSPISGHRSVSWYQQTPGQGLQFLFEYFSETQRNKGNFPGRFSGRQFSNSRSEMNVSTLELGDSALYLCASSSGTSGKSSYNEQFFGPGTRLTVL.

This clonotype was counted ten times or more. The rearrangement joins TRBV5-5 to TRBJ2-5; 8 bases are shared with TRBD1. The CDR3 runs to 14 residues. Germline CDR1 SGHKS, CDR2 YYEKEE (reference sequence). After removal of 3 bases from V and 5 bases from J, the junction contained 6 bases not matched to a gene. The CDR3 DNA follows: TGTGCCAGCAGCTACCCCGGGACAGGCGAGACCCAGTACTTC. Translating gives CASSYPGTGETQYF.

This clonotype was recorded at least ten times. The CDR3 reads CASSQDGGGLSYNEQFF. The CDR3 DNA reads TGCGCCAGCAGCCAAGATGGCGGGGGCCTCTCCTACAATGAGCAGTTCTTC. The chain couples TRBV4-1 to TRBJ2-1; TRBD2 is a possible D gene (7 bases). CDR1 and CDR2 (germline): MGHRA, YSYEKL. The CDR3 is 17 amino acids. Between the trimmed V and J ends, which lost 0 bases and 0 bases, there was a span of 12 bases.

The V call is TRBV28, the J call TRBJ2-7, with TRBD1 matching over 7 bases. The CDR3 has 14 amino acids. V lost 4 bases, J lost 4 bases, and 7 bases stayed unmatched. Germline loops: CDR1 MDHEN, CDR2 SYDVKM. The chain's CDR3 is CASSSDRVRYEQYV. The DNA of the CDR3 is TGTGCCAGCAGTTCCGACAGGGTACGGTACGAGCAGTACGTC.

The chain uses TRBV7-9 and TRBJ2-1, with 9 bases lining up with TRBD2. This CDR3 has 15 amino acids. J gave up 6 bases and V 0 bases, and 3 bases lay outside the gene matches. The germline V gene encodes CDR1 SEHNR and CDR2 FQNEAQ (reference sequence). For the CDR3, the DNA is TGTGCCAGCAGCTTAGCTAGCGGGAGACTCAATGAGCAGTTCTTC. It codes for CASSLASGRLNEQFF.

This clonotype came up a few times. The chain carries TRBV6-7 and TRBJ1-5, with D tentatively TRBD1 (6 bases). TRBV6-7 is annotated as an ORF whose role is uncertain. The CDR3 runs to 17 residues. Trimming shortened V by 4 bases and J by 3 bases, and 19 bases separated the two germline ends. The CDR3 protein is CASSSDVDGGANQPQHF. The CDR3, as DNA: TGTGCCAGCAGTTCGGACGTGGATGGGGGGGCCAATCAGCCCCAGCATTTT.

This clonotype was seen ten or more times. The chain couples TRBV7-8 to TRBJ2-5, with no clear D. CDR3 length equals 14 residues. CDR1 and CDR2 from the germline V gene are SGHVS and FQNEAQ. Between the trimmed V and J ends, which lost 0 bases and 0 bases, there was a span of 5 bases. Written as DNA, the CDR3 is TGTGCCAGCAGCTTAGCTTGGCACCAAGAGACCCAGTACTTC. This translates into CASSLAWHQETQYF. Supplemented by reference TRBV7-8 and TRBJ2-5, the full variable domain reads GAGVSQSPRYKVAKRGQDVALRCDPISGHVSLFWYQQALGQGPEFLTYFQNEAQLDKSGLPSDRFFAERPEGSVSTLKIQRTQQEDSAVYLCASSLAWHQETQYFGPGTRLLVL.

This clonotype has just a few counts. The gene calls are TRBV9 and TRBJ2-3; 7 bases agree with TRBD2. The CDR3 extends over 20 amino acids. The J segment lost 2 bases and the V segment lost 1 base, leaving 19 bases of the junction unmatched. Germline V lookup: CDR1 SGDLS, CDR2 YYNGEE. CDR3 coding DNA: TGTGCCAGCAGCGTAACCCTGGGGGGAGGGGTGCCTTATTACACAGATACGCAGTATTTT. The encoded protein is CASSVTLGGGVPYYTDTQYF.

The CDR3 bases are TGCAGTGCTAGGGGGGACAGGACCTACGAGCAGTACGTC. Protein sequence: CSARGDRTYEQYV. This sequence joins TRBV20-1 and TRBJ2-7; TRBD1 matches at 8 bases. The V segment lost 3 bases and the J segment 2 bases; nucleotides outside the gene matches: 3. CDR3 length equals 13 residues. Per germline, CDR1 DFQATT and CDR2 SNEGSKA (reference sequence).

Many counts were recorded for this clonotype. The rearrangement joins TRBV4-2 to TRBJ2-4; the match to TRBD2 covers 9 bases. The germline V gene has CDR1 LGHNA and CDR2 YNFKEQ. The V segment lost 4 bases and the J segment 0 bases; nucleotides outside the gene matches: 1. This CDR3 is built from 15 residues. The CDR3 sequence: CASSLAGEAKNIQYF. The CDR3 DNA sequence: TGTGCCAGCAGCCTAGCGGGGGAAGCCAAAAACATTCAGTACTTC.